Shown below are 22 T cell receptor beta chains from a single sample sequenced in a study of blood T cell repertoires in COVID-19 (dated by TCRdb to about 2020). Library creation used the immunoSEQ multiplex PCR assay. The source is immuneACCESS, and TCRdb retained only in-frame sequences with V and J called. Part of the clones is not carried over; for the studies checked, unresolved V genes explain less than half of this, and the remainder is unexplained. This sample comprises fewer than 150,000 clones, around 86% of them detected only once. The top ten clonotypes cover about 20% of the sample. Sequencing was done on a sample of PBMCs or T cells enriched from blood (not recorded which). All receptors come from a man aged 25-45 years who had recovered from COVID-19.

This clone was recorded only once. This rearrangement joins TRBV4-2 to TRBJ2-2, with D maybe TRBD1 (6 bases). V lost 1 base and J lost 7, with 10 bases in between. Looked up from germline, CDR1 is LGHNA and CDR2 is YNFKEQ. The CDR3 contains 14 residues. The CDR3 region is CASSQVGAFGELFF. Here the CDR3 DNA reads TGTGCCAGCAGCCAAGTGGGGGCTTTCGGGGAGCTGTTTTTT.

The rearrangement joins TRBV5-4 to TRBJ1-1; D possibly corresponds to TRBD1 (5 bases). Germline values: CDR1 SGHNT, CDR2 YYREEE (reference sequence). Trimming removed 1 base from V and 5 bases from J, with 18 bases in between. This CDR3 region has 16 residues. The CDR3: CASSLFAGRGMTEAFF. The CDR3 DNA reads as TGTGCCAGCAGCTTGTTTGCGGGAAGGGGAATGACTGAAGCTTTCTTT.

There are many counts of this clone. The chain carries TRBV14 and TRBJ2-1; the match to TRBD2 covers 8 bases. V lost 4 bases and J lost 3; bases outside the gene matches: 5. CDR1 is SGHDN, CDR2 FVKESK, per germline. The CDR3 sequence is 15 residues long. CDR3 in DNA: TGTGCCAGCAGCCTAAGCGGGAGTGTCTACAATGAGCAGTTCTTC. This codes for CASSLSGSVYNEQFF.

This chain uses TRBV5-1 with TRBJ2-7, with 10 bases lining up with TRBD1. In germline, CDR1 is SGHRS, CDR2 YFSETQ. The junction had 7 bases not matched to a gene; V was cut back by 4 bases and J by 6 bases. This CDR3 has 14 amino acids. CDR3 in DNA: TGCGCCAGCAGCGACGGGACAGGGGCGGGCGAGCAGTACTTC. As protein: CASSDGTGAGEQYF.

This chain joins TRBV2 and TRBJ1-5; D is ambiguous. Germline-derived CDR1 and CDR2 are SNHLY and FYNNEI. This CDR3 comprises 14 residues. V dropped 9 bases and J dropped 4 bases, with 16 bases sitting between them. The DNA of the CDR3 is TGTGCCAGTACGGGTGGCCGGATAAATCAGCCCCAGCATTTT. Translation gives CASTGGRINQPQHF. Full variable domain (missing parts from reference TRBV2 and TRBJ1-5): EPEVTQTPSHQVTQMGQEVILRCVPISNHLYFYWYRQILGQKVEFLVSFYNNEISEKSEIFDDQFSVERPDGSNFTLKIRSTKLEDSAMYFCASTGGRINQPQHFGDGTRLSIL.

For the CDR3, the DNA is TGTGCCAGCAGTGAATCATGGGACAGGGGTCAGCCCCAGCATTTT. It is translated as CASSESWDRGQPQHF. The gene calls are TRBV6-1 and TRBJ1-5, with 10 bases identical to TRBD1. This CDR3 region has 15 residues. Trimming at V came to 2 bases and at J to 6 bases, leaving 4 bases not matched to a gene. Germline V gene data show CDR1 as MNHNS and CDR2 as SASEGT.

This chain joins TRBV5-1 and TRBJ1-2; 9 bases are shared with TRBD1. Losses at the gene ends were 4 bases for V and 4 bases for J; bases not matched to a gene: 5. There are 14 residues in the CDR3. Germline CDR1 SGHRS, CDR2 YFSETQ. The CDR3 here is CASSGGQGSYGYTF. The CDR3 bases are TGCGCCAGCAGCGGCGGACAGGGGAGCTATGGCTACACCTTC.

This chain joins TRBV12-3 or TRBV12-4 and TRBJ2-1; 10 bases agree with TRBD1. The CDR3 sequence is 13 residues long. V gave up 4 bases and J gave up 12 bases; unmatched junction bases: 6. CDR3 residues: CASSYGTGVGQFF. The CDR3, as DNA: TGTGCCAGCAGTTACGGGACAGGGGTTGGGCAGTTCTTC.

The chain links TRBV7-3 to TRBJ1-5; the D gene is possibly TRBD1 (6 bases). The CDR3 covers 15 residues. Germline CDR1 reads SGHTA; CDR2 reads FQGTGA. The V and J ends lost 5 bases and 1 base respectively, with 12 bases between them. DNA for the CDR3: TGTGCCAGCAGCACCCGGGGGGCGAGCAATCAGCCCCAGCATTTT. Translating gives CASSTRGASNQPQHF.

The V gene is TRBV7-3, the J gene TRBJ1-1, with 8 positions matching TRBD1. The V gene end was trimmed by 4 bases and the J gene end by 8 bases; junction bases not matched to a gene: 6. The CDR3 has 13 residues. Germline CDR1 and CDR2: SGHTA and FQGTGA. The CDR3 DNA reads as TGTGCCAGCAGCTCGACAGGGGCGAACGAAGCTTTCTTT. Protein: CASSSTGANEAFF.

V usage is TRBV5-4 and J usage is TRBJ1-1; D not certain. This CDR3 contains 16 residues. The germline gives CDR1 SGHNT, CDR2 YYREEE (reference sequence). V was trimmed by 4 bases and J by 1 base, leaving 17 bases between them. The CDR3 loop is CASSRGGGQRNTEAFF. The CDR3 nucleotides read TGTGCCAGCAGCCGAGGAGGTGGGCAACGGAACACTGAAGCTTTCTTT.

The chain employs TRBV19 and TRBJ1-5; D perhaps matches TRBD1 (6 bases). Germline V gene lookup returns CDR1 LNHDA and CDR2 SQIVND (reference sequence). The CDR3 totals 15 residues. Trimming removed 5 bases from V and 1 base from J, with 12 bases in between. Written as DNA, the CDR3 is TGTGCCAGTAGTGACAGGAGTGACAGCAATCAGCCCCAGCATTTT. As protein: CASSDRSDSNQPQHF.

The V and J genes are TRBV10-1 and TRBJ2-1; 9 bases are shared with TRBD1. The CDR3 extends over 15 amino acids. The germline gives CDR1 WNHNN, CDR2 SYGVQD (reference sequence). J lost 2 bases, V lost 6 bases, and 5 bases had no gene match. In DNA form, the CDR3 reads TGCGCCAGCAGCACTGGACAGGGGACCTACAATGAGCAGTTCTTC. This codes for CASSTGQGTYNEQFF.

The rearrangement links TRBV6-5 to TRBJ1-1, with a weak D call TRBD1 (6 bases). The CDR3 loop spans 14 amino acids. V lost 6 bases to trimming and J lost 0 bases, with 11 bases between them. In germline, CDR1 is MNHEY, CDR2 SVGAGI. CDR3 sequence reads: CASRNTGLNTEAFF. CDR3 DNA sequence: TGTGCCAGCAGAAATACAGGGCTGAACACTGAAGCTTTCTTT.

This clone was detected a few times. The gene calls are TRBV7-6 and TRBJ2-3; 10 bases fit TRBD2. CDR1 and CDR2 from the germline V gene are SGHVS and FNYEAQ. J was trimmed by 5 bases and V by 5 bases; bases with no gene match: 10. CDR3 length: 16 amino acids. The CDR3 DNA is TGTGCCAGCAGCCCCAGCGGGGGGGCCCTTGGAGATACGCAGTATTTT. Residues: CASSPSGGALGDTQYF.

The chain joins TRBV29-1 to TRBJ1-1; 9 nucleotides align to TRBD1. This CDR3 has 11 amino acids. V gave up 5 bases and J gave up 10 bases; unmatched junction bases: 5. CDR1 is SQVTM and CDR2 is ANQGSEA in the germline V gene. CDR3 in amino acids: CSVRQGGVAFF. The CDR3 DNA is TGCAGCGTTCGACAGGGGGGTGTAGCTTTCTTT.

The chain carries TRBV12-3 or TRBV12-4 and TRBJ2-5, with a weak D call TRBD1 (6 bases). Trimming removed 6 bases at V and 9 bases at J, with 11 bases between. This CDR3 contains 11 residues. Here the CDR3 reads CASSLSGAQYF. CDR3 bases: TGTGCCAGCAGCCTCTCAGGGGCCCAGTACTTC.

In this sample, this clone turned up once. The CDR3 sequence: CASSSTTAGAGNEQFF. CDR3 in DNA: TGTGCCAGCAGCAGCACAACAGCGGGGGCGGGGAATGAGCAGTTCTTC. This chain connects TRBV7-9 to TRBJ2-1, with 8 nucleotides matching TRBD2. The germline gives CDR1 SEHNR, CDR2 FQNEAQ (reference sequence). With 5 bases clipped from V and 7 bases from J, the junction kept 13 bases outside the gene matches. The CDR3 length is 16 residues. Filled out from reference TRBV7-9 and TRBJ2-1, the complete variable domain reads DTGVSQNPRHKITKRGQNVTFRCDPISEHNRLYWYRQTLGQGPEFLTYFQNEAQLEKSRLLSDRFSAERPKGSFSTLEIQRTEQGDSAMYLCASSSTTAGAGNEQFFGPGTRLTVL.

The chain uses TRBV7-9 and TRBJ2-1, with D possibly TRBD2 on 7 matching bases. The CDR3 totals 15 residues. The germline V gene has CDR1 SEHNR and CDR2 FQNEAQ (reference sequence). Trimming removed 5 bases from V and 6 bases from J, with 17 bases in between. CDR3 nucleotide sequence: TGTGCCAGCAGCCGGGACTACGCGGGGGCCAATGAGCAGTTCTTC. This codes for CASSRDYAGANEQFF.

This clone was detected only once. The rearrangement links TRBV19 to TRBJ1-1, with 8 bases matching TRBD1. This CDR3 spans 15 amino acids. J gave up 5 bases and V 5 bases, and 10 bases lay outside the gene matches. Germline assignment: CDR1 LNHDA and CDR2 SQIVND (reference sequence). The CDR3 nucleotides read TGTGCCAGTAGTCCCCGACAGGGGCTTTGGACTGAAGCTTTCTTT. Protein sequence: CASSPRQGLWTEAFF.

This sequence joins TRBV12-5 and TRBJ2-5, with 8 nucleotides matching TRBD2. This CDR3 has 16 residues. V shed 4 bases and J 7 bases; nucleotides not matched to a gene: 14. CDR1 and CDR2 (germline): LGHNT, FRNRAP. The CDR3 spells CASGSARGGGPGTQYF. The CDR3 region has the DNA TGTGCTAGTGGTTCCGCTCGGGGGGGAGGGCCTGGGACCCAGTACTTC.

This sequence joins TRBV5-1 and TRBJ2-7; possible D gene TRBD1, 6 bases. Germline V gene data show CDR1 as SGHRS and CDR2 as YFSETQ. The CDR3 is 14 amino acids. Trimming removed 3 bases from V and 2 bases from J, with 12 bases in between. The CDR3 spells CASSSPTGPYEQYF. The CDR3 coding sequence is TGCGCCAGCAGCTCCCCGACAGGCCCCTACGAGCAGTACTTC.